These 26 T cell receptor beta chains share one sample of origin, sequenced in a study of cytomegalovirus exposure and HLA in healthy donors. Both 60 Vbeta primers and 13 Jbeta primers went into the PCR. The assay was immunoSEQ multiplex PCR, and TCRdb's table has in-frame clones only and misses some. The table has roughly 220,000 clones, 65% to 80% seen once; the top ten hold 1.7%. The sample consisted of PBMCs. Receptor source: a man aged 45 to 65 in good health and CMV-seronegative.

J is TRBJ1-5 and V is TRBV27; D possibly corresponds to TRBD1 (6 bases). The CDR3 loop spans 16 amino acids. The germline V gene has CDR1 MNHEY and CDR2 SMNVEV (reference sequence). Trimming shortened V by 5 bases and J by 4 bases, and 18 bases separated the two germline ends. The CDR3 loop is CASSQRAGAGNQPQHF. In nucleotides, the CDR3 is TGTGCCAGCAGTCAGAGGGCAGGGGCAGGGAATCAGCCCCAGCATTTT.

The chain couples TRBV2 to TRBJ1-2; tentatively, D is TRBD1 (5 bases). Germline CDR1 is SNHLY and CDR2 is FYNNEI. V was cut by 4 bases and J by 5 bases, with 17 bases left in between. The CDR3 has 15 amino acids. The CDR3 loop is CASSVGQAGGYGYTF. Written as DNA, the CDR3 is TGTGCCAGCAGTGTAGGGCAGGCGGGGGGATATGGCTACACCTTC.

The chain joins TRBV18 to TRBJ2-1; 8 positions match TRBD1. Germline values: CDR1 KGHSH, CDR2 LQKENI. The CDR3 is made up of 17 amino acids. V lost 4 bases and J lost 8; bases outside the gene matches: 16. This CDR3 reads CASSRPTPGQGRDEQFF. CDR3 nucleotides: TGTGCCAGCTCACGACCGACTCCAGGACAGGGTCGGGATGAGCAGTTCTTC.

The CDR3 region is CASRIAPTGGYTEAFF. The CDR3 DNA sequence: TGTGCCAGCAGAATAGCCCCGACAGGGGGGTACACTGAAGCTTTCTTT. The chain recombines TRBV11-2 with TRBJ1-1; 9 positions match TRBD1. V trimming: 6 bases; J trimming: 3 bases; junction bases outside the gene matches: 11. CDR3 length equals 16 residues. Germline CDR1 SGHAT, CDR2 FQNNGV.

This clone was counted once. The chain has TRBV23-1 and TRBJ1-1; 7 bases are a match to TRBD1. TRBV23-1 is placed among ORFs of uncertain function. V was pared by 0 bases and J by 8 bases, with 0 bases of the junction left unmatched. CDR3 size: 12 residues. CDR3 in amino acids: CASSQSTGEAFF. The CDR3 region has the DNA TGCGCCAGCAGTCAATCGACAGGGGAAGCTTTCTTT.

This chain connects TRBV7-9 to TRBJ2-2; possibly TRBD2 for D (5 bases). The CDR3 is made up of 14 amino acids. The germline V gene encodes CDR1 SEHNR and CDR2 FQNEAQ (reference sequence). V lost 3 bases to trimming and J lost 5 bases, with 10 bases between them. The CDR3 bases are TGTGCCAGCAGCTTGCCCCGGGGAACCGGGGAGCTGTTTTTT. Translation: CASSLPRGTGELFF.

The rearrangement uses TRBV10-3 and TRBJ2-1, with D perhaps matching TRBD1 (6 bases). Looked up from germline, CDR1 is ENHRY and CDR2 is SYGVKD. CDR3 size: 17 residues. The V end lost 4 bases, the J end lost 0 bases, and 16 bases lay between the germline ends. This CDR3 reads CAISGQTGQSSYNEQFF. The CDR3 coding sequence is TGTGCCATCAGTGGTCAAACTGGACAGAGCTCCTACAATGAGCAGTTCTTC.

V is TRBV5-1 and J is TRBJ1-1; D is uncertain. Trimming took 4 bases from V and 6 from J, leaving 19 bases between them. The germline CDR1 and CDR2 sequences are SGHRS and YFSETQ. The CDR3 spans 15 residues. This CDR3 reads CASSDPGSLPPEAFF. CDR3 nucleotide sequence: TGCGCCAGCAGCGACCCAGGTAGTCTCCCCCCTGAAGCTTTCTTT.

A note on this clone: Other DNA sequences in the sample encode the same CDR3. The rearrangement uses TRBV9 and TRBJ2-7; D is unclear. V dropped 0 bases and J dropped 0 bases, with 4 bases sitting between them. The CDR3 length is 13 residues. Germline CDR1 reads SGDLS; CDR2 reads YYNGEE. CDR3 loop: CASSVASSYEQYF. The CDR3, as DNA: TGTGCCAGCAGCGTAGCCAGCTCCTACGAGCAGTACTTC.

This chain connects TRBV5-1 to TRBJ1-1, with 10 nucleotides matching TRBD1. Per the germline V gene, CDR1 is SGHRS and CDR2 is YFSETQ. V shed 5 bases and J 7 bases; nucleotides not matched to a gene: 5. The CDR3 totals 13 residues. The CDR3: CASRAGTGVEAFF. CDR3 nucleotide sequence: TGCGCCAGCAGGGCCGGGACAGGGGTTGAAGCTTTCTTT.

The rearrangement links TRBV5-1 to TRBJ2-3; no clear D. Germline-derived CDR1 and CDR2 are SGHRS and YFSETQ. The CDR3 consists of 15 residues. The V end lost 0 bases, the J end lost 4 bases, and 12 bases lay between the germline ends. The CDR3 spells CASSLERSKADTQYF. CDR3 nucleotide sequence: TGCGCCAGCAGCTTGGAACGTAGCAAGGCAGATACGCAGTATTTT.

This chain uses TRBV7-9 with TRBJ2-7; TRBD1 aligns across 11 bases. Germline values: CDR1 SEHNR, CDR2 FQNEAQ (reference sequence). This CDR3 has 15 amino acids. The V gene end was trimmed by 5 bases and the J gene end by 3 bases; junction bases not matched to a gene: 6. CDR3 coding DNA: TGTGCCAGCAGCGCTTCCGGGACAGGGGGCTACGAGCAGTACTTC. The encoded protein is CASSASGTGGYEQYF.

CDR3: CASSLIPSLSSYEQYF. The CDR3 DNA sequence: TGTGCCAGCAGCTTAATACCATCCCTGAGCTCCTACGAGCAGTACTTC. V gene TRBV7-8 combines with J gene TRBJ2-7, with D hard to call. The CDR3 has 16 amino acids. Germline V CDR1 and CDR2: SGHVS, FQNEAQ. The V end was cut by 2 bases, the J end by 0 bases, with 14 bases between.

The gene calls are TRBV28 and TRBJ2-7; 8 bases are shared with TRBD1. CDR1 and CDR2 (germline): MDHEN, SYDVKM. Trimming at V came to 2 bases and at J to 6 bases, leaving 6 bases not matched to a gene. The CDR3 is 14 amino acids. The CDR3: CASSLRQGRGEQYF. CDR3 in DNA: TGTGCCAGCAGTTTACGACAGGGGCGGGGCGAGCAGTACTTC.

The V call is TRBV7-8, the J call TRBJ1-2; 9 bases map to TRBD1. The CDR3 contains 13 residues. CDR1 and CDR2 (germline): SGHVS, FQNEAQ. The junction had 2 bases not matched to a gene; V was cut back by 5 bases and J by 4 bases. The CDR3 spells CASSEDRGYGYTF. The CDR3, as DNA: TGTGCCAGCAGCGAGGACAGGGGCTATGGCTACACCTTC.

The rearrangement joins TRBV19 to TRBJ2-1, with 10 bases identical to TRBD1. V gave up 5 bases and J gave up 6 bases; unmatched junction bases: 4. Germline-derived CDR1 and CDR2 are LNHDA and SQIVND (reference sequence). This CDR3 has 14 amino acids. The CDR3 nucleotides read TGTGCCAGTAGTTCGACAGGGGGCTTCAATGAGCAGTTCTTC. Amino acid sequence: CASSSTGGFNEQFF.

This chain links TRBV6-1 with TRBJ2-7, with D uncertain. Germline-derived CDR1 and CDR2 are MNHNS and SASEGT. Trimming took 6 bases from V and 4 from J, leaving 16 bases between them. The CDR3 covers 14 residues. DNA for the CDR3: TGTGCCAGCAGAGGAGACGGAGCTTCATACGAGCAGTACTTC. It translates to CASRGDGASYEQYF.

J is TRBJ2-4 and V is TRBV19, with D maybe TRBD1 (5 bases). The CDR3 is 16 residues long. V gave up 4 bases and J gave up 1 base, with 14 bases separating them. Germline assignment: CDR1 LNHDA and CDR2 SQIVND (reference sequence). The DNA for the CDR3 is TGTGCCAGTAGTACTCAGGGTATTGCGGCCAAAAACATTCAGTACTTC. It codes for CASSTQGIAAKNIQYF.

The CDR3 loop is CASSSGLVTEAFF. The DNA of the CDR3 is TGTGCCAGCAGCTCTGGCTTGGTGACTGAAGCTTTCTTT. The J gene is TRBJ1-1, the V gene TRBV7-9, with D unclear. Per germline, CDR1 SEHNR and CDR2 FQNEAQ (reference sequence). The CDR3 sequence is 13 residues long. Trimming left V 4 bases short and J 5 bases short, with 11 bases between.

This chain links TRBV19 with TRBJ2-7; D ambiguous. Germline assignment: CDR1 LNHDA and CDR2 SQIVND (reference sequence). This CDR3 comprises 13 residues. The V gene lost 4 bases and the J gene lost 4 bases, with 11 bases spanning the gap. CDR3 nucleotide sequence: TGTGCCAGTAGTAGTTCTCCAGGTTACGAGCAGTACTTC. It translates to CASSSSPGYEQYF.

This clone occurred once. The chain couples TRBV18 to TRBJ1-1; D unclear. Trimming cost V 3 bases and J 1 base, with 12 bases left between them. There are 15 residues in the CDR3. Germline values: CDR1 KGHSH, CDR2 LQKENI. This chain's CDR3 is CASSPTYRENTEAFF. The CDR3 DNA is TGTGCCAGCTCACCCACCTACAGAGAGAACACTGAAGCTTTCTTT. The variable domain in full, completed from reference TRBV18 and TRBJ1-1, reads NAGVMQNPRHLVRRRGQEARLRCSPMKGHSHVYWYRQLPEEGLKFMVYLQKENIIDESGMPKERFSAEFPKEGPSILRIQQVVRGDSAAYFCASSPTYRENTEAFFGQGTRLTVV.

The rearrangement joins TRBV14 to TRBJ1-1, with D unclear. CDR1 SGHDN and CDR2 FVKESK come from the germline V gene. The CDR3 is 14 amino acids. V was trimmed by 4 bases and J by 0 bases, leaving 9 bases between them. CDR3 region: CASSPAGMNTEAFF. The CDR3 DNA sequence: TGTGCCAGCAGCCCGGCAGGTATGAACACTGAAGCTTTCTTT.

The gene calls are TRBV9 and TRBJ2-2; 9 bases match TRBD2. Trimming took 3 bases from V and 5 from J; bases not matched to a gene: 8. CDR3 length: 16 amino acids. Germline V gene sequence: CDR1 SGDLS, CDR2 YYNGEE. The CDR3 sequence: CASSALSGSTTGELFF. CDR3 DNA sequence: TGTGCCAGCAGCGCCCTTAGCGGGAGTACGACCGGGGAGCTGTTTTTT.

This sequence joins TRBV5-5 and TRBJ2-2, with 9 bases aligning to TRBD1. Germline trimming cut 4 bases from V and 9 bases from J; bases unmatched to any gene: 7. Germline CDR1 and CDR2: SGHKS and YYEKEE (reference sequence). The CDR3 contains 14 residues. For the CDR3, the DNA is TGTGCCAGCAGCGGAGGGACAGGGAACCGGGAGCTGTTTTTT. It yields the protein CASSGGTGNRELFF. The whole variable domain, filled in from reference TRBV5-5 and TRBJ2-2, reads DAGVTQSPTHLIKTRGQQVTLRCSPISGHKSVSWYQQVLGQGPQFIFQYYEKEERGRGNFPDRFSARQFPNYSSELNVNALLLGDSALYLCASSGGTGNRELFFGEGSRLTVL.

V gene TRBV7-2 combines with J gene TRBJ2-7; D possibly corresponds to TRBD2 (6 bases). The CDR3 totals 14 residues. Trimming cost V 5 bases and J 2 bases, with 13 bases left between them. Germline V gene sequence: CDR1 SGHTA, CDR2 FQGNSA. The CDR3 DNA follows: TGTGCCAGCAGCCGCGGGACTGGGACCTACGAGCAGTACTTC. As protein: CASSRGTGTYEQYF.

As for this clone: Other DNA sequences in this specimen translate into the identical CDR3. The V and J genes are TRBV30 and TRBJ2-7, with 9 bases lining up with TRBD1. The germline V gene encodes CDR1 GTSNPN and CDR2 SVGIG (reference sequence). This CDR3 spans 13 amino acids. The ends lost 2 bases at V and 3 bases at J; junction bases unmatched: 2. CDR3 nucleotides: TGTGCCTGGAGTTTGGGACAGGGCTACGAGCAGTACTTC. Translation gives CAWSLGQGYEQYF.